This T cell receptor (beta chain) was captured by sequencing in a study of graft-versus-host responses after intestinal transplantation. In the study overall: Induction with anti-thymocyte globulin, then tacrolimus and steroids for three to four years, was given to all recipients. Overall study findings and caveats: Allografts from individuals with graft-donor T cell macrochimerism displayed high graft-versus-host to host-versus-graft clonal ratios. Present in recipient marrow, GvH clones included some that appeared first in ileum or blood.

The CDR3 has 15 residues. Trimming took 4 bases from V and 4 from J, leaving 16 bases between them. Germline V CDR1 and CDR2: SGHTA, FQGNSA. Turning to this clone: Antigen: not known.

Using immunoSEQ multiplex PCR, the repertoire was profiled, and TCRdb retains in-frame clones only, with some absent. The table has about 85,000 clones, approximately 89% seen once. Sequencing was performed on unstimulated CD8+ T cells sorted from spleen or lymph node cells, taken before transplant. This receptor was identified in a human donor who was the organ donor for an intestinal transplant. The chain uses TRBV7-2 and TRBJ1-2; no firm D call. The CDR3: CASSSYPGTGYGYTF. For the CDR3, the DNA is TGTGCCAGCAGCTCGTACCCGGGAACCGGCTATGGCTACACCTTC.